The 26 T cell receptor beta chains listed next were all sequenced from one sample in a study of T cell changes during pregnancy in multiple sclerosis. The data were produced by immunoSEQ multiplex PCR, yet TCRdb's version contains in-frame clones alone and is incomplete. The table lists around 79,000 clones, around 90% of them singletons. Material: CD4+ T cells from peripheral blood mononuclear cells, obtained in the second trimester of pregnancy. The receptors derive from a female donor with multiple sclerosis, enrolled in a pregnancy study.

This chain connects TRBV18 to TRBJ1-1, with D unclear. The germline gives CDR1 KGHSH, CDR2 LQKENI. This CDR3 is built from 16 residues. Trimming removed 1 base from V and 1 base from J, with 13 bases in between. The CDR3 loop is CASSPLIEVANTEAFF. CDR3 DNA sequence: TGTGCCAGCTCACCACTTATAGAGGTTGCGAACACTGAAGCTTTCTTT.

J is TRBJ1-1 and V is TRBV7-9, with D tentatively TRBD1 (5 bases). The germline V gene has CDR1 SEHNR and CDR2 FQNEAQ (reference sequence). The CDR3 sequence is 14 residues long. The germline V and J ends were trimmed by 0 bases and 6 bases, with 11 bases remaining between them. In nucleotides, the CDR3 is TGTGCCAGCAGCTTAGCGTACAGGCCCGCTGAAGCTTTCTTT. Protein product: CASSLAYRPAEAFF.

This chain links TRBV5-4 with TRBJ1-2; 8 positions agree with TRBD1. This CDR3 has 14 amino acids. The ends lost 0 bases at V and 7 bases at J; junction bases unmatched: 5. Germline lookup yields CDR1 SGHNT and CDR2 YYREEE (reference sequence). CDR3 bases: TGTGCCAGCAGCTTGGCCGTGACAGGGGCTGGCTACACCTTC. Translating gives CASSLAVTGAGYTF.

V gene TRBV29-1 combines with J gene TRBJ2-3, with a tentative D call TRBD1 (5 bases). Trimming removed 1 base from V and 0 bases from J, with 23 bases in between. Germline CDR1 SQVTM, CDR2 ANQGSEA. This CDR3 comprises 19 residues. The CDR3 is CSVEVGVPMTDQSTDTQYF. The CDR3 DNA reads TGCAGCGTTGAAGTTGGGGTCCCAATGACAGACCAAAGCACAGATACGCAGTATTTT.

This clone was counted a single time. This rearrangement joins TRBV6-4 to TRBJ1-1, with 10 bases identical to TRBD1. The germline V gene has CDR1 MRHNA and CDR2 SNTAGT. The CDR3 is made up of 15 amino acids. Trimming took 7 bases from V and 4 from J; bases not matched to a gene: 9. CDR3 sequence (DNA): TGTGCCAGCAAACCGGGACAGGGGCGCGGCACTGAAGCTTTCTTT. The encoded protein is CASKPGQGRGTEAFF.

This clone appeared once. This chain connects TRBV29-1 to TRBJ2-5, with unresolved D. V shed 4 bases and J shed 1 base, with 10 bases lying between them. The CDR3 is 13 residues long. Germline CDR1 reads SQVTM; CDR2 reads ANQGSEA. The CDR3 DNA reads as TGCAGCGTTGTCTTGCAGTTCCAAGAGACCCAGTACTTC. Protein sequence: CSVVLQFQETQYF.

This rearrangement joins TRBV2 to TRBJ2-7; D ambiguous. The ends were cut back, 6 bases at V and 1 base at J, with 4 bases in the middle. The CDR3 consists of 11 residues. Germline V gene data show CDR1 as SNHLY and CDR2 as FYNNEI. The CDR3 loop reads CASRQSYEQYF. CDR3 DNA sequence: TGTGCCAGCAGACAGTCCTACGAGCAGTACTTC.

The rearrangement joins TRBV6-1 to TRBJ2-7; weak D call: TRBD2 (6 bases). The CDR3 runs 13 residues. CDR1 MNHNS and CDR2 SASEGT come from the germline V gene. With 2 bases removed from V and 4 bases from J, the gap between germline ends came to 9 bases. This chain's CDR3 is CASSESRGYEQYF. DNA for the CDR3: TGTGCCAGCAGTGAAAGCCGGGGGTACGAGCAGTACTTC.

CDR3 sequence reads: CASSGYTGMNTEAFF. For the CDR3, the DNA is TGCGCCAGCAGCGGCTACACAGGGATGAACACTGAAGCTTTCTTT. This chain joins TRBV5-1 and TRBJ1-1; a weak D match, TRBD1 (6 bases). V lost 4 bases, J lost 0 bases, and 13 bases lay in between. CDR1 and CDR2 (germline): SGHRS, YFSETQ. The CDR3 spans 15 residues.

This sequence joins TRBV19 and TRBJ2-6; D is ambiguous. Germline CDR1 reads LNHDA; CDR2 reads SQIVND (reference sequence). The CDR3 covers 16 residues. V was shortened by 2 bases and J by 0 bases, with 8 bases between the two germline ends. CDR3 sequence: CASSIIRVSGANVLTF. As DNA, the CDR3 is TGTGCCAGTAGTATAATTCGTGTCTCTGGGGCCAACGTCCTGACTTTC. The full variable domain, its missing parts supplied by reference TRBV19 and TRBJ2-6, is DGGITQSPKYLFRKEGQNVTLSCEQNLNHDAMYWYRQDPGQGLRLIYYSQIVNDFQKGDIAEGYSVSREKKESFPLTVTSAQKNPTAFYLCASSIIRVSGANVLTFGAGSRLTVL.

This clone has a single count. V gene TRBV11-3 combines with J gene TRBJ2-2; D unclear. From germline, CDR1 is SGHNT and CDR2 YENEEA. The CDR3 contains 13 residues. V lost 3 bases and J lost 6, with 8 bases in between. The DNA for the CDR3 is TGTGCCAGCAGCTTTTCCATAGCCGGGGAGCTGTTTTTT. This codes for CASSFSIAGELFF.

This clone appeared a single time. The J gene is TRBJ2-1, the V gene TRBV7-3, with 9 positions matching TRBD1. There are 18 residues in the CDR3. The germline V gene has CDR1 SGHTA and CDR2 FQGTGA. The junction had 17 bases not matched to a gene; V was cut back by 5 bases and J by 6 bases. CDR3 coding DNA: TGTGCCAGCAGCACTGGACAGGGGATGAGAGGATATAGCAATGAGCAGTTCTTC. This translates into CASSTGQGMRGYSNEQFF.

J is TRBJ2-3 and V is TRBV30; 8 nucleotides agree with TRBD2. Germline V CDR1 and CDR2: GTSNPN, SVGIG (reference sequence). This CDR3 is built from 15 residues. V lost 4 bases, J lost 6 bases, and 12 bases stayed unmatched. The CDR3 coding sequence is TGTGCCTGGACTTTCGGGGGGGGGATAACGGATACGCAGTATTTT. The encoded protein is CAWTFGGGITDTQYF. Complete variable domain (other parts from reference TRBV30 and TRBJ2-3): SQTIHQWPATLVQPVGSPLSLECTVEGTSNPNLYWYRQAAGRGLQLLFYSVGIGQISSEVPQNLSASRPQDRQFILSSKKLLLSDSGFYLCAWTFGGGITDTQYFGPGTRLTVL.

This chain uses TRBV4-3 with TRBJ1-2, with unresolved D. The germline V gene encodes CDR1 LGHNA and CDR2 YSLEER. This CDR3 is 13 amino acids long. Deletions cut 0 bases from V and 9 bases from J, with 11 bases between. DNA for the CDR3: TGCGCCAGCAGCCAAGATTTTGCAGGTCGCTACACCTTC. Protein product: CASSQDFAGRYTF.

J is TRBJ1-1 and V is TRBV7-3, with 7 nucleotides matching TRBD1. The V gene end was trimmed by 1 base and the J gene end by 4 bases; junction bases not matched to a gene: 6. The CDR3 length is 15 residues. Looked up from germline, CDR1 is SGHTA and CDR2 is FQGTGA. CDR3 coding DNA: TGTGCCAGCAGCTTAAGGCAGGGGGGTCCCACTGAAGCTTTCTTT. Its translation: CASSLRQGGPTEAFF.

The chain couples TRBV5-6 to TRBJ1-3; 10 bases agree with TRBD1. The CDR3 runs to 16 residues. V shed 4 bases and J 4 bases; nucleotides not matched to a gene: 8. CDR1 is SGHDT, CDR2 YYEEEE, per germline. This CDR3 is CASSMDRGNRGNTIYF. The CDR3, as DNA: TGTGCCAGCAGCATGGACAGGGGGAATCGGGGAAACACCATATATTTT.

This rearrangement joins TRBV5-8 to TRBJ2-3, with 7 bases identical to TRBD2. Trimming cost V 2 bases and J 5 bases; bases outside gene matches: 5. The CDR3 runs to 14 residues. Germline CDR1 reads SGHTS; CDR2 reads YDEGEE. CDR3 loop: CASSFGLDLDTQYF. The CDR3, as DNA: TGTGCCAGCAGCTTCGGACTAGACTTAGATACGCAGTATTTT.

The chain carries TRBV7-3 and TRBJ2-1; weak D call: TRBD2 (6 bases). Germline CDR1 and CDR2: SGHTA and FQGTGA. Trimming removed 3 bases from V and 0 bases from J, with 12 bases in between. The CDR3 is 16 amino acids. CDR3 region: CASSFLAPSSYNEQFF. Here the CDR3 DNA reads TGTGCCAGCAGCTTTCTAGCGCCTAGCTCCTACAATGAGCAGTTCTTC.

The chain recombines TRBV19 with TRBJ2-7, with TRBD1 as a possible D gene (5 bases). Trimming shortened V by 3 bases and J by 7 bases, and 16 bases separated the two germline ends. The germline CDR1 and CDR2 sequences are LNHDA and SQIVND (reference sequence). There are 14 residues in the CDR3. CDR3 amino acids: CASSIDWTTTEQYF. The CDR3 coding sequence is TGTGCCAGTAGTATCGATTGGACAACTACTGAGCAGTACTTC.

The V call is TRBV6-5, the J call TRBJ2-5; 7 bases are a match to TRBD2. V shed 5 bases and J 4 bases; nucleotides not matched to a gene: 10. Germline V gene lookup returns CDR1 MNHEY and CDR2 SVGAGI. This CDR3 region has 15 residues. Here the CDR3 reads CASSHGLGRSETQYF. The CDR3 coding sequence is TGTGCCAGCAGTCACGGACTAGGGAGGTCAGAGACCCAGTACTTC.

The rearrangement links TRBV18 to TRBJ1-2; TRBD1 might be the D (6 bases). The CDR3 contains 15 residues. Germline CDR1 reads KGHSH; CDR2 reads LQKENI. The V and J ends lost 3 bases and 3 bases respectively, with 14 bases between them. The CDR3 coding sequence is TGTGCCAGCTCACCGGGGGCAGCACCCGACTATGGCTACACCTTC. Residues: CASSPGAAPDYGYTF.

The chain uses TRBV5-8 and TRBJ2-1; possibly TRBD1 for D (6 bases). Germline V lookup: CDR1 SGHTS, CDR2 YDEGEE. This CDR3 comprises 15 residues. V gave up 4 bases and J gave up 7 bases, with 18 bases separating them. CDR3 sequence reads: CASSPRIVRGNEQFF. The CDR3, as DNA: TGTGCCAGCAGCCCTAGGATCGTGAGGGGGAATGAGCAGTTCTTC.

This clone was seen a single time. The chain carries TRBV4-1 and TRBJ1-5; D is uncertain. Between the trimmed V and J ends, which lost 0 bases and 3 bases, there was a span of 12 bases. From germline, CDR1 is MGHRA and CDR2 YSYEKL. The CDR3 extends over 16 amino acids. The chain's CDR3 is CASSQERVGHNQPQHF. The CDR3 coding sequence is TGCGCCAGCAGCCAAGAGAGGGTGGGCCACAATCAGCCCCAGCATTTT.

The chain has TRBV19 and TRBJ1-1; TRBD1 aligns across 7 bases. Trimming took 4 bases from V and 5 from J; bases not matched to a gene: 4. The CDR3 totals 13 residues. CDR1 and CDR2 from the germline V gene are LNHDA and SQIVND (reference sequence). CDR3 residues: CASSRVQGTEAFF. The CDR3, as DNA: TGTGCCAGTAGTAGGGTACAGGGGACTGAAGCTTTCTTT.

This chain connects TRBV28 to TRBJ1-4; D not resolved. The CDR3 contains 15 residues. Trimming stripped 3 bases from V and 5 bases from J, with 13 bases between. From germline, CDR1 is MDHEN and CDR2 SYDVKM. This CDR3 is CASSFPGSPNEKLFF. The CDR3 DNA follows: TGTGCCAGCAGTTTCCCCGGGTCGCCGAATGAAAAACTGTTTTTT.

The chain has TRBV5-1 and TRBJ2-1, with 11 bases lining up with TRBD2. V lost 4 bases, J lost 1 base, and 7 bases stayed unmatched. This CDR3 has 17 residues. The germline gives CDR1 SGHRS, CDR2 YFSETQ. CDR3 DNA: TGCGCCAGCAGCCAACCTCGGACTAGCGGGTCCTACAATGAGCAGTTCTTC. This translates into CASSQPRTSGSYNEQFF. Based on the CDR3 plus reference TRBV5-1 and TRBJ2-1, the full variable domain is KAGVTQTPRYLIKTRGQQVTLSCSPISGHRSVSWYQQTPGQGLQFLFEYFSETQRNKGNFPGRFSGRQFSNSRSEMNVSTLELGDSALYLCASSQPRTSGSYNEQFFGPGTRLTVL.